The source of this T cell receptor beta chain is a study of T cell responses to AZD1222 COVID-19 vaccine. Some clones are missing from TCRdb's copy, which holds only in-frame ones; the method was immunoSEQ multiplex PCR. The data show about 150,000 clones, roughly nine tenths seen once. Findings of the study overall: It should be noted that donors were predominantly white British and more often female, and clonal diversity was possibly underestimated. Spike-specific TCR breadth and depth went up after people got two AZD1222 doses. The study reported that nearly half of spike-specific TCRs target unmutated variant regions.

Trimming stripped 3 bases from V and 4 bases from J, with 16 bases between. Germline CDR1 KGHSH, CDR2 LQKENI. The CDR3 is 16 amino acids. As to this clone: Antigen unknown.

Analysis merged second doses at about 4 or about 12 weeks. The chain has TRBV18 and TRBJ1-3, with D unresolved. The clonotype originates from an adult who received the AZD1222 COVID-19 vaccine. This specimen consisted of peripheral blood, obtained 28 days after the second AZD1222 dose. DNA of the CDR3: TGTGCCAGCTCACCGAGGGCCCTGGGATCCGGAAACACCATATATTTT. This gives the protein CASSPRALGSGNTIYF. Supplemented by reference TRBV18 and TRBJ1-3, the full variable domain reads NAGVMQNPRHLVRRRGQEARLRCSPMKGHSHVYWYRQLPEEGLKFMVYLQKENIIDESGMPKERFSAEFPKEGPSILRIQQVVRGDSAAYFCASSPRALGSGNTIYFGEGSWLTVV.